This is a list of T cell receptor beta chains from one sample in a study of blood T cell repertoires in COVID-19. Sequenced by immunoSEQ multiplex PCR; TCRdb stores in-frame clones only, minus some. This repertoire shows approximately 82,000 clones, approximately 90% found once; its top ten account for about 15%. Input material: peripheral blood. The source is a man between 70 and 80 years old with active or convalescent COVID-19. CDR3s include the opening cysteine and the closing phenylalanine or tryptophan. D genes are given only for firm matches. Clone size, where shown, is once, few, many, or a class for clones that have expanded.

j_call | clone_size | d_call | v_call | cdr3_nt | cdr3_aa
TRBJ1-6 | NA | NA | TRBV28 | TGTGCCAGCAGGTCAGGGACATATAATTCACCCCTCCACTTT | CASRSGTYNSPLHF
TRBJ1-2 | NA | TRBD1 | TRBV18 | TGTGCCAGCTCACCCTCGGAGGGACAGGGGGCTGGCTACACCTTC | CASSPSEGQGAGYTF
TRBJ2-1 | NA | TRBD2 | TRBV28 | TGTGCCAGTACTAGCGGGGGCTCCTACAATGAGCAGTTCTTC | CASTSGGSYNEQFF
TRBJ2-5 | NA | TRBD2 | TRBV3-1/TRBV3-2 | TGTGCCAGCAGCCGTGGGACTAGCGGGGGGGAGACCCAGTACTTC | CASSRGTSGGETQYF
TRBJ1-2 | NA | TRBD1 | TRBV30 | TGTGCCTGGAGTTCTACAGGGGGAGCTAACTATGGCTACACCTTC | CAWSSTGGANYGYTF
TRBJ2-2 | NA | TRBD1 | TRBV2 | TGTGCCAGCAGGGGGACAGGGGAGGAACTGTTTTTT | CASRGTGEELFF
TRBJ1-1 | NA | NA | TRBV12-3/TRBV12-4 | TGTGCCAGCAACCATTACAGGAACACTGAAGCTTTCTTT | CASNHYRNTEAFF
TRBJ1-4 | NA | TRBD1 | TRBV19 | TGTGCCAGTAGTATTAGGGGGACAGGGCGGCCTAATGAAAAACTGTTTTTT | CASSIRGTGRPNEKLFF
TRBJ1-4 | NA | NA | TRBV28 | TGTGCCAGCAGTTTGGACAGCGGGGGGGGTAATGAAAAACTGTTTTTT | CASSLDSGGGNEKLFF
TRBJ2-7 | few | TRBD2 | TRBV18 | TGTGCCAGCTCACCACCGGATCGAGCGGGGGACTACGAGCAGTACTTC | CASSPPDRAGDYEQYF
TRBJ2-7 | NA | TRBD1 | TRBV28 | TGTGCCAGCAGTTTATTGGACAGGGAGATCTACGAGCAGTACTTC | CASSLLDREIYEQYF
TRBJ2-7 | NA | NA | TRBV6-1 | TGTGCCAGCAGTTATGAGGACTCCTACGAGCAGTACTTC | CASSYEDSYEQYF
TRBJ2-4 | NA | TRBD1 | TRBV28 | TGTGCCAGCAGATCCGGACAGGGAAACATTCAGTACTTC | CASRSGQGNIQYF
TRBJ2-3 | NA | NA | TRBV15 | TGTGCCACCAGCAGGGGGCGGGGTGGGAGCACAGATACGCAGTATTTT | CATSRGRGGSTDTQYF
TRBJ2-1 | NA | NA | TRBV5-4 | TGTGCCGCCGGGGGAGAGGTGTCCAATGAGCAGTTCTTC | CAAGGEVSNEQFF
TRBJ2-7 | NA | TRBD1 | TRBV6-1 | TGTGCCAGCAGTGACAGGGGGATCTCCTACGAGCAGTACTTC | CASSDRGISYEQYF
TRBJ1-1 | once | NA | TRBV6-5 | TGTGCCAGCAGTACAGCCGCGACAGAGAACACTGAAGCTTTCTTT | CASSTAATENTEAFF
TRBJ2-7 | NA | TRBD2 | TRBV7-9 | TGTGCCAGCAGCCCCGAACTAGCGGGTATTTATCAGCAGTACTTC | CASSPELAGIYQQYF
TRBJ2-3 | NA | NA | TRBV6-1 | TGTGCCAGCAGTGAAAGACTAGGATCAGATACGCAGTATTTT | CASSERLGSDTQYF
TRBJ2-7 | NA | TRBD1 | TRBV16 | TGTGCCAGCAAGGGGACAGGGAACTACGAGCAGTACTTC | CASKGTGNYEQYF
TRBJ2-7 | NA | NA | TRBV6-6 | TGTGCCAGCAGTTATGGGGCTGGAGCCAGCTCCTACGAGCAGTACTTC | CASSYGAGASSYEQYF
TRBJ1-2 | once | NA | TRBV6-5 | TGTGCCAGCAGTTACTCGAAGCAGGGTGGAGGCTACACCTTC | CASSYSKQGGGYTF
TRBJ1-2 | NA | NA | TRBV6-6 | TGTGCCAGCAGTCCAGCAGGGAACTATGGCTACACCTTC | CASSPAGNYGYTF
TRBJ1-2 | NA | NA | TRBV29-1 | TGCAGCGTTGATTTACAGGAGCACGATGTTATTGGCTACACCTTC | CSVDLQEHDVIGYTF
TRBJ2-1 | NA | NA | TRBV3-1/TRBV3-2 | TGTGCCAGCAGCTCAACGGGGTCTTACAATGAGCAGTTCTTC | CASSSTGSYNEQFF
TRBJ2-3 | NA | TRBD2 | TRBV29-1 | TGCAGCGTGGTAGCGGGAGGGGAAGTGGATACGCAGTATTTT | CSVVAGGEVDTQYF
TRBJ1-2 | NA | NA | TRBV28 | TGTGCCAGCAGACGGGGGGCCTATGGCTACACCTTC | CASRRGAYGYTF
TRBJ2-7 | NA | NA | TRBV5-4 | TGTGCCAGCAGCTCAAATAGCGGAACCTACGAGCAGTACTTC | CASSSNSGTYEQYF
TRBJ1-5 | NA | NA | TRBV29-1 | TGCAGCGATAGAGCGTCCAGCAATCAGCCCCAGCATTTT | CSDRASSNQPQHF
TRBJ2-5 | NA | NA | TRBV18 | TGTGCCAGCTCACTCATTAGCGGTGGCCAAGAGACCCAGTACTTC | CASSLISGGQETQYF
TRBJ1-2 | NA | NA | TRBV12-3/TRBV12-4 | TGTGCCAGCAGCCACGACTCTAACTATGGCTACACCTTC | CASSHDSNYGYTF
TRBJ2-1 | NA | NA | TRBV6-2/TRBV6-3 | TGTGCCAGCAGTTACTCGTACGGGAGCTCCTACAATGAGCAGTTCTTC | CASSYSYGSSYNEQFF
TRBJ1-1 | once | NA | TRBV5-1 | TGCGCCAGCAGCTTCTCAATACCGGGTCAGATGTTTGGGAACACTGAAGCTTTCTTT | CASSFSIPGQMFGNTEAFF
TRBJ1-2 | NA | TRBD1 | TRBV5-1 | TGCGCCAGCAGCGAAGACAGGGGGCTAGCTGGCTACACCTTC | CASSEDRGLAGYTF
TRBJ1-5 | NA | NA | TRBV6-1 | TGTGCCAGCAGTGAAGTGATGGGGGCAGACAATCAGCCCCAGCATTTT | CASSEVMGADNQPQHF
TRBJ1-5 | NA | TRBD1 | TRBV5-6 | TGTGCCAGCAGCACTACAGGGGGTCAGCCCCAGCATTTT | CASSTTGGQPQHF
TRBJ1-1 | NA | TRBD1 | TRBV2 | TGTGCCAGCAGGACCGACAGGGACACTGAAGCTTTCTTT | CASRTDRDTEAFF
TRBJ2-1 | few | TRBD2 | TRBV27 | TGTGCCAGCAGTTTTAGCGGGGATTACAATGAGCAGTTCTTC | CASSFSGDYNEQFF
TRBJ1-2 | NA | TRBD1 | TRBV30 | TGTGCCTGGAACGGACAGGGGGTTATCTATGGCTACACCTTC | CAWNGQGVIYGYTF
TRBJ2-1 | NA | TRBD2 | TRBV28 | TGTGCCAGCAGTTTAACTAGCGCATGGGACAATGAGCAGTTCTTC | CASSLTSAWDNEQFF
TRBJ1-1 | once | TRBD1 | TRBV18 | TGTGCCAGCTCACCGAAGAACAGACAGGGAGTTCGGAACACTGAAGCTTTCTTT | CASSPKNRQGVRNTEAFF